These 18 T cell receptor beta chains came from one sample sequenced in a study of T-cell memory formation after mild COVID-19. Each CDR3 protein gets one entry after TCRdb re-called the 5' RACE reads with MiXCR. Altogether 380,000 or so distinct CDR3 sequences are present, approximately 15% being singletons, with the ten largest covering about 22%. The sample comprised PBMCs or a T cell subset sorted from them (not recorded which). The receptor set was obtained from a young man who had mild COVID-19 (a few samples of this study predate the infection). Cell type and time point are not known.

This chain joins TRBV7-6 and TRBJ2-5; TRBD2 matches 7 bases. V dropped 5 bases and J dropped 4; count of bases not matched to a gene: 16. The CDR3 runs 17 residues. Per the germline V gene, CDR1 is SGHVS and CDR2 is FNYEAQ. CDR3 in amino acids: CASSRPLTSPPGETQYF. For the CDR3, the DNA is TGTGCCAGCAGCCGCCCGTTGACTAGCCCGCCGGGAGAGACCCAGTACTTC.

This clonotype appeared many times. V usage is TRBV12-3 or TRBV12-4 and J usage is TRBJ2-1, with 9 nucleotides matching TRBD2. The CDR3 is made up of 13 amino acids. V shed 10 bases and J 4 bases; nucleotides not matched to a gene: 5. For the CDR3, the DNA is TGTGCCAACCCGGGACTAGCTTACAATGAGCAGTTCTTC. It codes for CANPGLAYNEQFF.

This clonotype turned up a few times. This chain connects TRBV5-6 to TRBJ1-3; no reliable D call. With 4 bases removed from V and 2 bases from J, the gap between germline ends came to 13 bases. CDR3 length: 15 residues. Per the germline V gene, CDR1 is SGHDT and CDR2 is YYEEEE. The CDR3 bases are TGTGCCAGCAGCAGGCGGCCGTTTCCTGGAAACACCATATATTTT. It specifies CASSRRPFPGNTIYF.

This clonotype has a count of ten or more. This chain uses TRBV7-9 with TRBJ1-2; possibly TRBD1 for D (6 bases). The V end was cut by 2 bases, the J end by 3 bases, with 7 bases between. The germline V gene encodes CDR1 SEHNR and CDR2 FQNEAQ (reference sequence). The CDR3 runs to 13 residues. The DNA of the CDR3 is TGTGCCAGCAGCTTACAGGGGTACTATGGCTACACCTTC. Protein sequence: CASSLQGYYGYTF.

This clonotype has ten or more counts. The J gene is TRBJ2-1, the V gene TRBV20-1, with 8 positions matching TRBD1. V lost 7 bases, J lost 9 bases, and 5 bases stayed unmatched. From germline, CDR1 is DFQATT and CDR2 SNEGSKA (reference sequence). The CDR3 has 11 amino acids. DNA for the CDR3: TGCAGTGGGCAGGGGGCGTCTGAGCAGTTCTTC. This encodes CSGQGASEQFF.

The V call is TRBV12-3 or TRBV12-4, the J call TRBJ2-1; weak D call: TRBD2 (5 bases). CDR3 length: 15 residues. The V and J ends lost 6 bases and 1 base respectively, with 13 bases between them. The CDR3 bases are TGTGCCAGCAGGATTACTGGGAGTTCCTACAATGAGCAGTTCTTC. Translation gives CASRITGSSYNEQFF.

V usage is TRBV6-5 and J usage is TRBJ1-3, with D perhaps TRBD1 (6 bases). The CDR3 totals 14 residues. Trimming pared 2 bases from V and 4 bases from J, leaving 9 bases between. The germline gives CDR1 MNHEY, CDR2 SVGAGI. CDR3 bases: TGTGCCAGCAGTTACCAGGGGCACGGAAACACCATATATTTT. Its protein is CASSYQGHGNTIYF.

The chain recombines TRBV15 with TRBJ2-7; perhaps TRBD2 as D (5 bases). V lost 1 base and J 5 bases, leaving 9 bases between the germline ends. This CDR3 has 13 amino acids. CDR1 LNHNV and CDR2 YYDKDF come from the germline V gene (reference sequence). The CDR3 is CATSRAGKDEQYV. The CDR3 DNA follows: TGTGCCACCAGCAGAGCGGGGAAGGACGAGCAGTACGTC.

The chain employs TRBV7-9 and TRBJ2-5; TRBD1 matches 7 bases. Germline-derived CDR1 and CDR2 are SEHNR and FQNEAQ (reference sequence). V was clipped by 5 bases and J by 5 bases; unmatched bases: 8. The CDR3 has 14 residues. In nucleotides, the CDR3 is TGTGCCAGCAGCACCCTCGACAGGGTTGAGACCCAGTACTTC. Protein sequence: CASSTLDRVETQYF. Complete variable domain (other parts from reference TRBV7-9 and TRBJ2-5): DTGVSQNPRHKITKRGQNVTFRCDPISEHNRLYWYRQTLGQGPEFLTYFQNEAQLEKSRLLSDRFSAERPKGSFSTLEIQRTEQGDSAMYLCASSTLDRVETQYFGPGTRLLVL.

Only a few counts were recorded for this clonotype. The chain uses TRBV29-1 and TRBJ1-2; D is unclear. This CDR3 contains 11 residues. Germline CDR1 is SQVTM and CDR2 is ANQGSEA. The germline V and J ends were trimmed by 6 bases and 10 bases, with 15 bases remaining between them. The CDR3 reads CSVPAGDDYTF. In nucleotides, the CDR3 is TGCAGCGTGCCCGCGGGAGACGACTACACCTTC.

This clonotype was found a few times. This chain links TRBV18 with TRBJ1-1; 8 bases fit TRBD1. V lost 3 bases, J lost 11 bases, and 11 bases stayed unmatched. The CDR3 contains 14 residues. The germline CDR1 and CDR2 sequences are KGHSH and LQKENI. CDR3 DNA sequence: TGTGCCAGCTCACCTCAACAGGGGGGGCCTGCGGCTTTCTTT. Translation: CASSPQQGGPAAFF.

This clonotype was counted only a few times. The chain joins TRBV10-3 to TRBJ2-6; no firm D call. The CDR3 sequence is 18 residues long. The V gene lost 10 bases and the J gene lost 0 bases, with 22 bases spanning the gap. CDR1 is ENHRY and CDR2 is SYGVKD in the germline V gene. CDR3 residues: CATTHAAARDSGANVLTF. In DNA form, the CDR3 reads TGTGCCACCACGCATGCGGCGGCTAGAGACTCTGGGGCCAACGTCCTGACTTTC.

This clonotype was seen ten or more times. The chain employs TRBV11-2 and TRBJ1-4; D call uncertain. The CDR3 consists of 15 residues. V was cut by 3 bases and J by 3 bases, with 11 bases left in between. CDR1 SGHAT and CDR2 FQNNGV come from the germline V gene. The CDR3 here is CASSLQVGANEKLFF. CDR3 DNA sequence: TGTGCCAGCAGCTTGCAGGTTGGGGCTAATGAAAAACTGTTTTTT.

This clonotype was picked up many times. V is TRBV2 and J is TRBJ2-1; D is unclear. V gave up 1 base and J gave up 7 bases, with 5 bases separating them. This CDR3 has 12 amino acids. Germline-derived CDR1 and CDR2 are SNHLY and FYNNEI. CDR3 coding DNA: TGTGCCAGCAGTGAAGACGCTAATGAGCAGTTCTTC. Encoded protein: CASSEDANEQFF.

This clonotype showed up just a few times. The chain carries TRBV2 and TRBJ2-7, with 8 bases identical to TRBD1. J gave up 3 bases and V 5 bases, and 6 bases lay outside the gene matches. The CDR3 runs 14 residues. Germline lookup yields CDR1 SNHLY and CDR2 FYNNEI. In DNA, the CDR3 is TGTGCCAGCAGTCACGGACAGGGCGGCTACGAGCAGTACGTC. Translation gives CASSHGQGGYEQYV.

J is TRBJ2-1 and V is TRBV30, with a tentative D call TRBD2 (6 bases). The germline CDR1 and CDR2 sequences are GTSNPN and SVGIG (reference sequence). The CDR3 loop spans 15 amino acids. V lost 0 bases and J lost 4, with 13 bases in between. CDR3 sequence reads: CAWSVNGGLYNEQFF. As DNA, the CDR3 is TGTGCCTGGAGTGTAAACGGGGGTTTATACAATGAGCAGTTCTTC.

This clonotype was picked up a small number of times. This chain connects TRBV15 to TRBJ2-5; weak D call: TRBD2 (6 bases). Per the germline V gene, CDR1 is LNHNV and CDR2 is YYDKDF (reference sequence). The CDR3 is 18 residues long. V dropped 3 bases and J dropped 5 bases, with 25 bases sitting between them. CDR3 coding DNA: TGTGCCACCAGCAGTGAACGGGGAGGACGATGGACACGGGAGACCCAGTACTTC. It codes for CATSSERGGRWTRETQYF.

There are a few counts of this clonotype. This CDR3 reads CASSPTDPTNEKLFF. In DNA form, the CDR3 reads TGTGCCAGCAGCCCGACAGACCCAACTAATGAAAAACTGTTTTTT. The J gene is TRBJ1-4, the V gene TRBV14; D is perhaps TRBD1 (5 bases). Looked up from germline, CDR1 is SGHDN and CDR2 is FVKESK. The CDR3 totals 15 residues. With 4 bases removed from V and 0 bases from J, the gap between germline ends came to 9 bases. The variable domain in full, completed from reference TRBV14 and TRBJ1-4, reads EAGVTQFPSHSVIEKGQTVTLRCDPISGHDNLYWYRRVMGKEIKFLLHFVKESKQDESGMPNNRFLAERTGGTYSTLKVQPAELEDSGVYFCASSPTDPTNEKLFFGSGTQLSVL.